This TCR beta chain was sequenced during a study of T cells after yellow fever vaccination. Turning to the study itself: Where fractions had low cell numbers, libraries were prepared from them with the SMART-Seq v4 Ultra Low Input RNA kit.

This clonotype showed up many times. The antigen is undetermined. Germline-derived CDR1 and CDR2 are MGHDK and SYGVNS. The CDR3 runs to 12 residues. The germline V and J ends were trimmed by 4 bases and 1 base, with 4 bases remaining between them. General observations from the study: Post-booster samples contained most primary-vaccination clones (more than 95% CD4, about 90% CD8). Researchers report a weaker secondary response that nonetheless peaked faster, day 5 versus 15.

For TCR, cDNA came from 5'RACE template switching, which added a universal primer site and UMIs. Each CDR3 protein is one row after TCRdb ran MiXCR on the 5' RACE reads. The sample shows 200,000 or so distinct CDR3 sequences, roughly 6.3% of them seen only once. Here the sequenced sample was CD4+ T cells sorted from PBMCs, taken on the day of the yellow fever booster vaccination. The TCR originated in a man aged 25 to 40 who received the YFV17D yellow fever vaccine. V is TRBV25-1 and J is TRBJ1-2, with no clear D. CDR3 region: CASSGVNYGYTF. The CDR3 DNA reads TGTGCCAGCAGTGGGGTTAACTATGGCTACACCTTC.